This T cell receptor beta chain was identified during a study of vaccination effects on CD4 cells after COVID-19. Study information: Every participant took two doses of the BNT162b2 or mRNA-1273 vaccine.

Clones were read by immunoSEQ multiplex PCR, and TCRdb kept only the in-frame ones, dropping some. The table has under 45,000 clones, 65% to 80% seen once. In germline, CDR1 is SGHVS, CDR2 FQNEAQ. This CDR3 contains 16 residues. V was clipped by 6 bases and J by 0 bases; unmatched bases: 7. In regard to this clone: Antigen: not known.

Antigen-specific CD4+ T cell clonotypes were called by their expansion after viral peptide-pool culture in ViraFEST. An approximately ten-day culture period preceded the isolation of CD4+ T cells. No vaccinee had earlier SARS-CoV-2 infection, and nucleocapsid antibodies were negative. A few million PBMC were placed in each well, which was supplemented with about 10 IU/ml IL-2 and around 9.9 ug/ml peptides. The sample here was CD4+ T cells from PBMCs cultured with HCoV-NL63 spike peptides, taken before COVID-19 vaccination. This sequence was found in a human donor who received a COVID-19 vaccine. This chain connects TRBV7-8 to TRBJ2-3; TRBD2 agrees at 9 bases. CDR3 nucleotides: TGTGCCAGCAGAGCTCAGCGGGGGGAGAGCACAGATACGCAGTATTTT. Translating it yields CASRAQRGESTDTQYF.